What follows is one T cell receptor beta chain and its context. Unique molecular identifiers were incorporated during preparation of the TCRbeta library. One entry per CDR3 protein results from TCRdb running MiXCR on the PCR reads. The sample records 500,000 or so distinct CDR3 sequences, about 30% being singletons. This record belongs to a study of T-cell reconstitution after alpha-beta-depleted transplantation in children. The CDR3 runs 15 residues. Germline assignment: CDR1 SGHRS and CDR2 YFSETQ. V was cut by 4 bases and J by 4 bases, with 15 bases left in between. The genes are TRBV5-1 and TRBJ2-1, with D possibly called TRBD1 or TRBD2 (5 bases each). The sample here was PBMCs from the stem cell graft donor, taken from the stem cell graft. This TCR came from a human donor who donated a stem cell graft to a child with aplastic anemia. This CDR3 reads CASSQSSGTYNEQFF. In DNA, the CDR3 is TGCGCCAGCAGCCAATCATCAGGGACGTACAATGAGCAGTTCTTC.